The 18 T cell receptor beta chains below all came from one sample that was sequenced in a study of metastatic and nonmetastatic thyroid tumors (dated by TCRdb to the early 2020s). Library preparation used PCR. The data were produced on an Illumina HiSeq 4000. TCRdb itself trimmed the public reads at Q25 with fastp, ran MiXCR and retained productive beta chains. Here the sample has 35,000 to 50,000 clones; around a sixth occur a single time. More than 9% of the sample is held by the ten biggest clonotypes. Before undergoing thyroid surgery, none of the patients had been given any kind of treatment. The sample taken for sequencing was tumor tissue. Source of these receptors: a female donor with papillary thyroid cancer or a benign thyroid nodule (not recorded which). Some clones in this sample may be carry-over from other donors' samples.

The chain employs TRBV5-1 and TRBJ1-6; 9 bases map to TRBD1. The CDR3 length is 16 residues. The V gene's germline CDR1 is SGHRS and CDR2 YFSETQ. Germline trimming cut 0 bases from V and 7 bases from J; bases unmatched to any gene: 5. The CDR3 is CASSLVGQGKNSPLHF. As DNA, the CDR3 is TGCGCCAGCAGCTTGGTTGGACAGGGGAAGAATTCACCCCTCCACTTT. Combining the CDR3 with reference TRBV5-1 and TRBJ1-6 gives the whole variable domain KAGVTQTPRYLIKTRGQQVTLSCSPISGHRSVSWYQQTPGQGLQFLFEYFSETQRNKGNFPGRFSGRQFSNSRSEMNVSTLELGDSALYLCASSLVGQGKNSPLHFGNGTRLTVT.

This clone was detected many times. The J gene is TRBJ2-7, the V gene TRBV7-2; 13 nucleotides line up with TRBD2. Germline CDR1 SGHTA, CDR2 FQGNSA. V gave up 0 bases and J gave up 6 bases; unmatched junction bases: 8. The CDR3 has 17 residues. CDR3 region: CASSLAYRTSGGREQYF. The CDR3 DNA is TGTGCCAGCAGCTTAGCCTACCGGACTAGCGGGGGCCGCGAGCAGTACTTC.

The chain is built from TRBV20-1 and TRBJ2-5; D is perhaps TRBD2 (6 bases). The V end was cut by 5 bases, the J end by 5 bases, with 24 bases between. Germline V gene lookup returns CDR1 DFQATT and CDR2 SNEGSKA (reference sequence). This CDR3 spans 16 amino acids. The CDR3 here is CSARGEVGIGRETQYF. For the CDR3, the DNA is TGCAGTGCTCGTGGGGAGGTTGGGATTGGGCGGGAGACCCAGTACTTC.

This clone appeared a few times. The chain carries TRBV20-1 and TRBJ1-2; 9 nucleotides align to TRBD1. CDR3 length: 15 residues. In germline, CDR1 is DFQATT, CDR2 SNEGSKA (reference sequence). The V and J ends lost 6 bases and 3 bases, in that order; junction bases with no gene match: 11. The CDR3 bases are TGCAGTGCCCGACCCATGGACAGGGGCGACTATGGCTACACCTTC. This gives the protein CSARPMDRGDYGYTF.

Worth noting for this clone: One end of the junction does not line up with germline, which may come from a read error. The rearrangement uses TRBV20-1 and TRBJ2-1; 8 bases fit TRBD2. CDR1 DFQATT and CDR2 SNEGSKA come from the germline V gene (reference sequence). The length of the CDR3 is 14 residues. The CDR3 DNA is TGCATTGCTACGATAGCGGGGACATACAATGAGCAGTTCTTC. This codes for CIATIAGTYNEQFF.

This clone was picked up many times. The rearrangement joins TRBV20-1 to TRBJ2-1; 9 bases are shared with TRBD1. This CDR3 has 16 amino acids. Per the germline V gene, CDR1 is DFQATT and CDR2 is SNEGSKA (reference sequence). V gave up 4 bases and J gave up 1 base; unmatched junction bases: 8. This chain's CDR3 is CSAKSGQGSSYNEQFF. The CDR3 region has the DNA TGCAGTGCTAAGTCGGGACAGGGATCATCCTACAATGAGCAGTTCTTC.

This clone was seen a few times. A much larger clone differs by one base, so this may be a read error. The J gene is TRBJ2-1, the V gene TRBV12-3 or TRBV12-4; D possibly corresponds to TRBD2 (5 bases). The CDR3 totals 11 residues. Trimming stripped 7 bases from V and 9 bases from J, with 10 bases between. In nucleotides, the CDR3 is TGTGCCAGCACCACGGGGATTGAGCAGTTCTTC. Translating it yields CASTTGIEQFF.

This clone appeared many times. This chain links TRBV4-2 with TRBJ1-5; D gene ambiguous. V dropped 0 bases and J dropped 2 bases, with 5 bases sitting between them. Germline CDR1 and CDR2: LGHNA and YNFKEQ. CDR3 length: 14 amino acids. CDR3 loop: CASSQEVGNQPQHF. Here the CDR3 DNA reads TGTGCCAGCAGCCAAGAAGTGGGCAATCAGCCCCAGCATTTT.

This clone was recorded at least ten times. V and J are TRBV30 and TRBJ1-6, with D tentatively TRBD1 (5 bases). The CDR3 covers 16 residues. CDR1 and CDR2 from the germline V gene are GTSNPN and SVGIG (reference sequence). Trimming cost V 0 bases and J 8 bases, with 17 bases left between them. CDR3 DNA sequence: TGTGCCTGGAGTGTCCCAGGGACCGTGACTCATTCACCCCTCCACTTT. It yields the protein CAWSVPGTVTHSPLHF.

The chain recombines TRBV5-1 with TRBJ1-2; D unresolved. V was pared by 2 bases and J by 4 bases, with 9 bases between. Germline V gene data show CDR1 as SGHRS and CDR2 as YFSETQ. CDR3 length equals 13 residues. The CDR3 here is CASSFGEGYGYTF. In DNA form, the CDR3 reads TGCGCCAGCAGCTTTGGGGAGGGCTATGGCTACACCTTC.

This clone was seen at least ten times. The chain is built from TRBV5-4 and TRBJ1-4; D may be TRBD1 (6 bases). With 0 bases removed from V and 5 bases from J, the gap between germline ends came to 17 bases. CDR3 size: 17 residues. Germline lookup yields CDR1 SGHNT and CDR2 YYREEE (reference sequence). The chain's CDR3 is CASSLGASRGTNEKLFF. CDR3 DNA sequence: TGTGCCAGCAGCTTGGGGGCCAGCAGGGGCACGAATGAAAAACTGTTTTTT.

This clone was observed many times. The V call is TRBV20-1, the J call TRBJ2-7, with TRBD2 matching over 8 bases. CDR3 length equals 14 residues. With V trimmed by 3 bases and J by 0 bases, 4 bases remained unmatched. Germline V gives CDR1 DFQATT, CDR2 SNEGSKA (reference sequence). As DNA, the CDR3 is TGCAGTGCTAGTAGGCGGGGGGCCTCCTACGAGCAGTACTTC. Encoded protein: CSASRRGASYEQYF.

This clone was picked up a small number of times. This could be a read error, since a much larger clone is one nucleotide away. Additional DNA sequences in this sample encode the identical CDR3. The chain is built from TRBV6-4 and TRBJ2-1; 7 bases are a match to TRBD2. The CDR3 is 14 residues long. Germline-derived CDR1 and CDR2 are MRHNA and SNTAGT. The CDR3 DNA reads as TGTGCCAGCAGTGAGCTAGCGGAGAACAATGAGCAATTCTTC. Protein product: CASSELAENNEQFF.

This clone was picked up many times. The chain combines TRBV18 with TRBJ1-6; D is unresolved. V lost 2 bases and J 8 bases, leaving 7 bases between the germline ends. CDR3 length: 13 amino acids. The germline CDR1 and CDR2 sequences are KGHSH and LQKENI. The chain's CDR3 is CASSPIVDSPLHF. The CDR3 nucleotides read TGTGCCAGCTCACCAATAGTCGATTCACCCCTCCACTTT.

This clone has a count of ten or more. Other DNA sequences from this sample encode an identical CDR3 as well. The V gene is TRBV3-1, the J gene TRBJ2-7; 12 nucleotides align to TRBD2. The CDR3 sequence is 15 residues long. Germline CDR1 and CDR2: LGHDT and YNNKEL (reference sequence). Unmatched junction bases numbered 6, after V lost 3 bases and J lost 6 bases. The CDR3 sequence: CASSQATSGSAEQYF. In DNA, the CDR3 is TGTGCCAGCAGCCAGGCGACTAGCGGGAGTGCCGAGCAGTACTTC.

On this clone: One base away lies a much larger clone, so this may be a sequencing read error. The J gene is TRBJ2-1, the V gene TRBV2; D may be TRBD2 (5 bases). CDR1 is SNHLY, CDR2 FYNNEI, per germline. The CDR3 runs 12 residues. V dropped 1 base and J dropped 12 bases, with 10 bases sitting between them. The DNA for the CDR3 is TGTGCCAGCAGTGAAGAGGAGGTATCGCAGTTCTTC. Protein sequence: CASSEEEVSQFF.

Ten or more counts support this clone. This may stem from a read error, because a much larger clone lies one nucleotide away. The chain is built from TRBV5-1 and TRBJ1-2, with TRBD1 matching 7 bases. The CDR3 sequence is 14 residues long. Germline loops: CDR1 SGHRS, CDR2 YFSETQ. The CDR3 nucleotides are TGCGCCAGCAGACATCGACAGGGCTTCTATTGCTACACCTTC. It translates to CASRHRQGFYCYTF. Looking up the rest from reference TRBV5-1 and TRBJ1-2 gives the full variable domain: KAGVTQTPRYLIKTRGQQVTLSCSPISGHRSVSWYQQTPGQGLQFLFEYFSETQRNKGNFPGRFSGRQFSNSRSEMNVSTLELGDSALYLCASRHRQGFYCYTFGSGTRLTVV.

Here the CDR3 reads CASSLAPGEREQYF. CDR3 DNA: TGTGCCAGCAGCTTAGCGCCGGGGGAGAGAGAGCAGTACTTC. V is TRBV7-6 and J is TRBJ2-7; D possibly corresponds to TRBD2 (6 bases). The CDR3 has 14 amino acids. Trimming took off 0 bases at V and 7 bases at J, with 13 bases between the two ends. CDR1 is SGHVS and CDR2 is FNYEAQ in the germline V gene.